Sequencing of this T cell receptor (beta chain) was carried out in a study of shared clonotypes between healthy human individuals. Several immunoSEQ plates held equal portions of the genomic DNA taken from each subset. Unsorted PBMC replicate PCRs drew on around 310 ng DNA, representing around 30,000 T cell genomes. The authors' processing: ImmunoSEQ supplied junction-only sequences lacking quality scores, so filtering was different. The data were produced by immunoSEQ multiplex PCR, yet TCRdb's version contains in-frame clones alone and is incomplete. The V and J calls and clone size come from that table; D and trimming were worked out from the DNA. This table has 450,000 to 500,000 clones, 78% appearing once. J lost 1 base, V lost 4 bases, and 2 bases had no gene match. The CDR3 totals 16 residues. Germline CDR1 reads MNHNS; CDR2 reads SASEGT.

The rearrangement joins TRBV6-1 to TRBJ2-2, with 11 nucleotides matching TRBD2. This receptor was obtained from a woman in her forties in good health. Some clones in this sample may be carry-over from other donors' samples. Input material: PBMCs. The CDR3 region is CASSALAGGNTGELFF. For the CDR3, the DNA is TGTGCCAGCAGTGCTCTAGCGGGAGGGAACACCGGGGAGCTGTTTTTT.